This is a list of T cell receptor beta chains from one sample in a study of cytomegalovirus exposure and HLA in healthy donors. Sequenced by immunoSEQ multiplex PCR; TCRdb stores in-frame clones only, minus some. The sample records about 160,000 clones, about 71% being singletons. Source material: PBMCs. The receptor set was obtained from a woman aged 25 to 39 in good health and CMV-seronegative. Each CDR3 is given with its conserved first and last residue. The D gene is left open where the match is weak. The listing skips clone size in some rows; elsewhere it reads once, few, many or a size class.

clone_size d_call j_call v_call cdr3_length cdr3_nt cdr3_aa
- - TRBJ2-7 TRBV6-1 13 TGTGCCAGCAGTATGGTTCAGACCTACGAGCAGTACTTC CASSMVQTYEQYF
- TRBD2 TRBJ2-1 TRBV7-9 16 TGTGCCAGCAGCTTACGAGCGGGAGGATCCTACAATGAGCAGTTCTTC CASSLRAGGSYNEQFF
- - TRBJ2-7 TRBV4-2 17 TGTGCCAGCAGCCAATTGGCGGGGGCCCCTTACGCCTACGAGCAGTACTTC CASSQLAGAPYAYEQYF
- TRBD2 TRBJ2-7 TRBV27 14 TGTGCCAGCAGACCGGGACTAGCGGGATACGAGCAGTACTTC CASRPGLAGYEQYF
few TRBD1 TRBJ2-7 TRBV6-6 12 TGTGCCAGCAGTAACAGGGGCCACGAGCAGTACTTC CASSNRGHEQYF
- TRBD2 TRBJ2-1 TRBV11-3 15 TGTGCCAGCAGCCTTAGCGGGGGGGGCTACGGTGAGCAGTTCTTC CASSLSGGGYGEQFF
- TRBD1 TRBJ1-2 TRBV28 14 TGTGCCAGCAGTTTGGGGGCAGGGGGCTATGGCTACACCTTC CASSLGAGGYGYTF
- TRBD1 TRBJ1-1 TRBV9 15 TGTGCCAGCAGCGTAGTTCTGGGACAGGGCACTGAAGCTTTCTTT CASSVVLGQGTEAFF
- - TRBJ1-6 TRBV6-6 14 TGTGCCAGCAGTTCTGATGGGAGTAATTCACCCCTCCACTTT CASSSDGSNSPLHF
- - TRBJ2-3 TRBV18 15 TGTGCCAGCTCACCCAACAGGGCAAACACAGATACGCAGTATTTT CASSPNRANTDTQYF
- TRBD1 TRBJ1-5 TRBV5-8 12 TGTGCCAGCAGCTGGGACAGCCAGCCCCAGCATTTT CASSWDSQPQHF
once - TRBJ1-5 TRBV4-3 17 TGCGCCAGCAGCCAAGAAAGGACGCACAGGGGCAATCAGCCCCAGCATTTT CASSQERTHRGNQPQHF
- TRBD1 TRBJ1-3 TRBV28 16 TGTGCCAGCAGTTTACCGGGACAGGGGAGTGGAAACACCATATATTTT CASSLPGQGSGNTIYF
few - TRBJ2-7 TRBV28 17 TGTGCCAGCAACCCGGCGTGGGGAGGTGGCGAATCCTACGAGCAGTACTTC CASNPAWGGGESYEQYF
- TRBD1 TRBJ2-7 TRBV6-1 15 TGTGCCAGCATGGTTGAGCCGGACAGGGGCTACGAGCAGTACTTC CASMVEPDRGYEQYF
- TRBD1 TRBJ1-5 TRBV28 12 TGTGCCAGCCACAGGGGGAGCCGGCCCCAGCATTTT CASHRGSRPQHF
once TRBD2 TRBJ2-1 TRBV5-1 16 TGCGCCAGCAGGCATACTAGCGGGAGGACCTACAATGAGCAGTTCTTC CASRHTSGRTYNEQFF
- TRBD2 TRBJ2-7 TRBV4-1 16 TGCGCCAGCAGCCAAGATACTAGCGGGATTTACTACGAGCAGTACTTC CASSQDTSGIYYEQYF
once - TRBJ2-2 TRBV6-5 14 TGTGCCAGCCGCACTGCAACGAACACCGGGGAGCTGTTTTTT CASRTATNTGELFF
- TRBD1 TRBJ2-1 TRBV30 15 TGTGCCTGGAACCGACAGGGGAGCTCCTACAATGAGCAGTTCTTC CAWNRQGSSYNEQFF
- - TRBJ2-7 TRBV27 14 TGTGCCAGCCGAGGAGCAGGGCGGACCTACGAGCAGTACTTC CASRGAGRTYEQYF
- - TRBJ2-7 TRBV4-2 15 TGTGCCAGCAGCCAAGAACAGGGCGTCTCCTACGAGCAGTACTTC CASSQEQGVSYEQYF
- - TRBJ1-1 TRBV5-4 13 TGTGCCAGCAGCTTGGTATCTTCCACTGAAGCTTTCTTT CASSLVSSTEAFF
- - TRBJ2-1 TRBV28 11 TGTGCCAGCAGTCTCGTCAATGAGCAGTTCTTC CASSLVNEQFF
- TRBD2 TRBJ2-2 TRBV6-6 15 TGTGCCAGCAATGTTGCGGGAGAGCACACCGGGGAGCTGTTTTTT CASNVAGEHTGELFF
few - TRBJ1-5 TRBV7-2 14 TGTGCCAGCAGCTTGACGGACAGAAATCAGCCCCAGCATTTT CASSLTDRNQPQHF